The TCR beta chain described here comes from a study of post-analysis software for immune sequencing data. cDNA libraries of TCR beta carried unique molecular identifiers. MiXCR, applied by TCRdb to the PCR reads, yields one record per CDR3 protein. The sample consists of more than 500,000 distinct CDR3 sequences, roughly 34% of them appearing once. The source of this sequence is a girl aged 2-17 years with multiple sclerosis. Sequenced input: blood.

CDR3 in amino acids: CASSSGRSSGAPSSYNEQFF. As DNA, the CDR3 is TGTGCCAGCAGCTCCGGTCGGTCTAGCGGGGCGCCTAGCTCCTACAATGAGCAGTTCTTC. The chain joins TRBV7-7 to TRBJ2-1, with 9 bases aligning to TRBD2. CDR1 and CDR2 from the germline V gene are SSHAT and FNYEAQ (reference sequence). The J segment lost 0 bases and the V segment lost 4 bases, leaving 16 bases of the junction unmatched. The CDR3 runs 20 residues. Filled out from reference TRBV7-7 and TRBJ2-1, the complete variable domain reads GAGVSQSPRYKVTKRGQDVTLRCDPISSHATLYWYQQALGQGPEFLTYFNYEAQPDKSGLPSDRFSAERPEGSISTLTIQRTEQRDSAMYRCASSSGRSSGAPSSYNEQFFGPGTRLTVL.